Listed here are 16 T cell receptor beta chains from one sample, sequenced in a study of blood T cell repertoires in COVID-19. Measured with immunoSEQ multiplex PCR; TCRdb has only the in-frame clones, and not every one. Among 120,000 to 150,000 clones listed, 70% to 85% were seen once. The sequenced sample was PBMCs or T cells enriched from blood (not recorded which). Receptor source: a woman aged 18-29 years who had been exposed to COVID-19.

This clone came up a few times. The chain has TRBV18 and TRBJ1-1; maybe TRBD1 (5 bases). The CDR3 has 14 amino acids. V was shortened by 6 bases and J by 4 bases, with 15 bases between the two germline ends. Germline V CDR1 and CDR2: KGHSH, LQKENI. CDR3 nucleotide sequence: TGTGCCAGCTCCTCGGCGGGGGGATCCACTGAAGCTTTCTTT. This encodes CASSSAGGSTEAFF.

The chain couples TRBV4-1 to TRBJ1-4, with 7 nucleotides matching TRBD1. V gave up 4 bases and J gave up 4 bases; unmatched junction bases: 9. This CDR3 has 16 residues. From germline, CDR1 is MGHRA and CDR2 YSYEKL. The CDR3: CASSRKVTGNNEKLFF. For the CDR3, the DNA is TGCGCCAGCAGCCGGAAGGTGACAGGGAATAATGAAAAACTGTTTTTT.

This clone has a single count. The J gene is TRBJ1-2, the V gene TRBV19, with TRBD1 identical over 7 bases. The length of the CDR3 is 14 residues. In germline, CDR1 is LNHDA, CDR2 SQIVND (reference sequence). The junction had 4 bases not matched to a gene; V was cut back by 5 bases and J by 1 base. The CDR3 DNA is TGTGCCAGTAGTGCGACAGGGATTAACTATGGCTACACCTTC. This translates into CASSATGINYGYTF.

The CDR3 DNA follows: TGTGCCAGCAGCTTGGGACAGGGGGCTATTCGGAACACTGAAGCTTTCTTT. Encoded protein: CASSLGQGAIRNTEAFF. The chain couples TRBV5-6 to TRBJ1-1; the match to TRBD1 covers 10 bases. In germline, CDR1 is SGHDT, CDR2 YYEEEE. The CDR3 is 17 amino acids. J gave up 1 base and V 0 bases, and 6 bases lay outside the gene matches. Full variable domain (remainder filled in from reference TRBV5-6 and TRBJ1-1): DAGVTQSPTHLIKTRGQQVTLRCSPKSGHDTVSWYQQALGQGPQFIFQYYEEEERQRGNFPDRFSGHQFPNYSSELNVNALLLGDSALYLCASSLGQGAIRNTEAFFGQGTRLTVV.

The chain joins TRBV11-1 to TRBJ1-1; possibly TRBD1 for D (5 bases). V was clipped by 0 bases and J by 7 bases, with 12 bases between them. This CDR3 contains 14 residues. CDR1 and CDR2 (germline): SGHAT, FQDESV (reference sequence). CDR3 nucleotide sequence: TGTGCCAGCAGCTTAGCGCGTCAGGGTATTGAAGCTTTCTTT. Protein sequence: CASSLARQGIEAFF.

In its sample, this clone was seen once. This chain connects TRBV7-9 to TRBJ2-7; 9 nucleotides agree with TRBD1. The CDR3 has 16 amino acids. CDR1 is SEHNR and CDR2 is FQNEAQ in the germline V gene (reference sequence). Trimming cost V 5 bases and J 5 bases; bases outside gene matches: 13. CDR3 in amino acids: CASSPDTGTGRNEQYF. In DNA form, the CDR3 reads TGTGCCAGCAGCCCCGATACCGGGACAGGGAGGAACGAGCAGTACTTC.

The rearrangement joins TRBV29-1 to TRBJ2-3, with D unresolved. This CDR3 is built from 11 residues. Germline V gene data show CDR1 as SQVTM and CDR2 as ANQGSEA. V shed 8 bases and J shed 9 bases, with 15 bases lying between them. For the CDR3, the DNA is TGCAGCACCGGTGACGGCGGAACGCAGTATTTT. As protein: CSTGDGGTQYF.

This chain links TRBV5-1 with TRBJ2-3, with 7 bases matching TRBD1. This CDR3 spans 15 amino acids. From germline, CDR1 is SGHRS and CDR2 YFSETQ. V dropped 0 bases and J dropped 3; count of bases not matched to a gene: 4. The CDR3 DNA reads TGCGCCAGCAGCTTGGACAGGGGTAAAACAGATACGCAGTATTTT. The encoded protein is CASSLDRGKTDTQYF.

This clone was counted once. The chain links TRBV24-1 to TRBJ2-1, with 7 bases aligning to TRBD2. CDR1 KGHDR and CDR2 SFDVKD come from the germline V gene. The CDR3 runs 14 residues. Germline trimming cut 10 bases from V and 4 bases from J; bases unmatched to any gene: 9. The CDR3 region has the DNA TGTGCCACAGAGAGCGGGGCGAGGTACAATGAGCAGTTCTTC. Residues: CATESGARYNEQFF.

This rearrangement joins TRBV6-5 to TRBJ1-2; possibly TRBD1 for D (5 bases). Germline loops: CDR1 MNHEY, CDR2 SVGAGI. The V gene lost 6 bases and the J gene lost 0 bases, with 8 bases spanning the gap. The CDR3 runs 13 residues. The chain's CDR3 is CASRDIANYGYTF. DNA of the CDR3: TGTGCCAGCAGGGACATCGCTAACTATGGCTACACCTTC.

The chain couples TRBV19 to TRBJ2-7; a weak D match, TRBD1 (5 bases). CDR1 LNHDA and CDR2 SQIVND come from the germline V gene (reference sequence). This CDR3 is 16 amino acids long. V shed 6 bases and J shed 7 bases, with 25 bases lying between them. This CDR3 reads CASRDLTGSPSREQYF. DNA for the CDR3: TGTGCCAGTAGGGACCTAACAGGTTCGCCCTCTCGGGAGCAGTACTTC.

This clone was seen once. This chain joins TRBV27 and TRBJ2-1, with 10 nucleotides matching TRBD1. The CDR3 has 16 amino acids. Germline V gene lookup returns CDR1 MNHEY and CDR2 SMNVEV (reference sequence). V shed 3 bases, J shed 2 bases, and the junction held 4 bases outside the gene matches. In DNA, the CDR3 is TGTGCCAGCAGTTTCTTGACAGGGGGCCCCTACAATGAGCAGTTCTTC. Its translation: CASSFLTGGPYNEQFF.

The V and J genes are TRBV6-4 and TRBJ1-2; possible D gene TRBD1, 5 bases. The CDR3 is 14 residues long. The germline CDR1 and CDR2 sequences are MRHNA and SNTAGT. The V end lost 1 base, the J end lost 8 bases, and 14 bases lay between the germline ends. As DNA, the CDR3 is TGTGCCAGCAGTGACTTCCCCGGGGGAAGCGGCTACACCTTC. This sequence encodes CASSDFPGGSGYTF.

The chain recombines TRBV7-6 with TRBJ1-2; D is possibly TRBD1 (5 bases). V dropped 1 base and J dropped 5 bases, with 14 bases sitting between them. CDR3 length equals 15 residues. The germline CDR1 and CDR2 sequences are SGHVS and FNYEAQ. This CDR3 reads CASSLDAGGGYGYTF. For the CDR3, the DNA is TGTGCCAGCAGCTTAGATGCAGGCGGGGGGTATGGCTACACCTTC.

This clone has only a few counts. This chain connects TRBV28 to TRBJ1-2; D is unclear. The CDR3 loop spans 12 amino acids. Germline-derived CDR1 and CDR2 are MDHEN and SYDVKM. CDR3 in DNA: TGTCGCGTCGGAACTAGTAACTATGGCTACACCTTC. Translated, it gives CRVGTSNYGYTF.

This chain joins TRBV10-1 and TRBJ2-5; 13 nucleotides line up with TRBD2. J lost 2 bases, V lost 6 bases, and 3 bases had no gene match. In germline, CDR1 is WNHNN, CDR2 SYGVQD (reference sequence). The CDR3 spans 15 residues. The CDR3 is CASSQGLAGQETQYF. The CDR3, as DNA: TGCGCCAGCAGCCAGGGACTAGCGGGACAAGAGACCCAGTACTTC.